A single sample is the source of the 32 T cell receptor beta chains below, sequenced in a study of STAT5B mutations in CD4+ large granular lymphocyte leukemia. Some clones are missing from TCRdb's copy, which holds only in-frame ones; the method was immunoSEQ multiplex PCR. The repertoire holds about 30,000 clones, roughly three quarters seen once, with approximately 2% in the top ten. Source material: CD4+ T cells from blood buffy coats. These receptors were obtained from a human donor in good health.

In this sample, this clone turned up once. V gene TRBV2 combines with J gene TRBJ1-1; D possibly corresponds to TRBD1 (5 bases). The V and J ends lost 6 bases and 0 bases respectively, with 8 bases between them. This CDR3 comprises 13 residues. Germline lookup yields CDR1 SNHLY and CDR2 FYNNEI. The CDR3: CASRRDVNTEAFF. CDR3 sequence (DNA): TGTGCCAGCAGACGGGACGTGAACACTGAAGCTTTCTTT.

The chain recombines TRBV29-1 with TRBJ2-3; no definite D call. The CDR3 sequence is 13 residues long. The V end was cut by 6 bases, the J end by 2 bases, with 12 bases between. CDR1 SQVTM and CDR2 ANQGSEA come from the germline V gene. The chain's CDR3 is CSVSSPSTDTQYF. For the CDR3, the DNA is TGCAGCGTCTCCAGCCCATCCACAGATACGCAGTATTTT.

This sequence joins TRBV7-9 and TRBJ2-5; D is unclear. The germline gives CDR1 SEHNR, CDR2 FQNEAQ (reference sequence). This CDR3 contains 14 residues. Trimming stripped 5 bases from V and 4 bases from J, with 14 bases between. As DNA, the CDR3 is TGTGCCAGCAGCCCCCTAGGAAGGACAGAGACCCAGTACTTC. Protein sequence: CASSPLGRTETQYF.

The rearrangement uses TRBV16 and TRBJ1-1, with D hard to call. The V end lost 2 bases, the J end lost 4 bases, and 5 bases lay between the germline ends. From germline, CDR1 is KGHSY and CDR2 FQNENV. This CDR3 is 12 amino acids long. The CDR3 protein is CASSQRATEAFF. The CDR3 DNA sequence: TGTGCCAGCAGCCAAAGGGCCACTGAAGCTTTCTTT.

This sequence joins TRBV19 and TRBJ2-7; unclear D gene. Trimming cost V 5 bases and J 6 bases, with 17 bases left between them. Germline loops: CDR1 LNHDA, CDR2 SQIVND (reference sequence). The CDR3 covers 14 residues. As DNA, the CDR3 is TGTGCCAGTAGTCCGAGGACGGGCCCCCTCGAGCAGTACTTC. This encodes CASSPRTGPLEQYF.

The chain joins TRBV6-1 to TRBJ1-5; D unresolved. V dropped 4 bases and J dropped 3 bases, with 4 bases sitting between them. Germline V gene lookup returns CDR1 MNHNS and CDR2 SASEGT. The CDR3 runs to 12 residues. CDR3 bases: TGTGCCAGCAGTGGCACCAATCAGCCCCAGCATTTT. Amino acid sequence: CASSGTNQPQHF.

The genes are TRBV10-3 and TRBJ2-1, with a weak D call TRBD2 (5 bases). Germline CDR1 is ENHRY and CDR2 is SYGVKD. The V and J ends lost 0 bases and 5 bases respectively, with 11 bases between them. This CDR3 contains 15 residues. The CDR3 here is CAISESTLGDNEQFF. The DNA for the CDR3 is TGTGCCATCAGTGAGTCAACCTTGGGAGACAATGAGCAGTTCTTC.

The CDR3 bases are TGTGCCAGCACCAAGGGCGGGGGGGCTGTTGAGCAGTTCTTC. Protein product: CASTKGGGAVEQFF. V and J are TRBV6-6 and TRBJ2-1; 9 bases agree with TRBD2. The CDR3 loop spans 14 amino acids. Germline loops: CDR1 MNHNY, CDR2 SVGAGI (reference sequence). Trimming removed 7 bases from V and 9 bases from J; junction bases left unmatched: 10.

The V and J genes are TRBV5-4 and TRBJ1-4; D possibly corresponds to TRBD1 (5 bases). The ends were cut back, 4 bases at V and 5 bases at J, with 18 bases in the middle. Per germline, CDR1 SGHNT and CDR2 YYREEE (reference sequence). CDR3 length: 16 residues. The CDR3 reads CASSPGDRVSNEKLFF. CDR3 sequence (DNA): TGTGCCAGCAGCCCGGGAGACAGAGTCTCGAATGAAAAACTGTTTTTT.

The chain couples TRBV30 to TRBJ2-7, with no clear D. The CDR3 is 16 residues long. The germline V and J ends were trimmed by 1 base and 7 bases, with 23 bases remaining between them. CDR1 is GTSNPN, CDR2 SVGIG, per germline (reference sequence). The CDR3 DNA sequence: TGTGCCTGGAGTGGCCCTTTGGGGTCAGGAGTTGGGGAGCAGTACTTC. This translates into CAWSGPLGSGVGEQYF.

This clone appeared a single time. The gene calls are TRBV7-8 and TRBJ2-5, with D maybe TRBD1 (6 bases). The CDR3 loop spans 15 amino acids. With 4 bases removed from V and 3 bases from J, the gap between germline ends came to 15 bases. The germline gives CDR1 SGHVS, CDR2 FQNEAQ. The DNA of the CDR3 is TGTGCCAGCAGCTACCGGACAGCTCTGAAAGAGACCCAGTACTTC. This sequence encodes CASSYRTALKETQYF.

V usage is TRBV19 and J usage is TRBJ2-1; no reliable D call. The germline gives CDR1 LNHDA, CDR2 SQIVND (reference sequence). This CDR3 has 12 amino acids. V was clipped by 3 bases and J by 7 bases, with 7 bases between them. The CDR3 DNA follows: TGTGCCAGTAGTATGCAGTGGAATGAGCAGTTCTTC. This codes for CASSMQWNEQFF.

J is TRBJ2-5 and V is TRBV5-5; the match to TRBD2 covers 10 bases. The CDR3 totals 16 residues. Germline CDR1 and CDR2: SGHKS and YYEKEE (reference sequence). The J segment lost 1 base and the V segment lost 0 bases, leaving 3 bases of the junction unmatched. CDR3 DNA: TGTGCCAGCAGCTTGGAGTTAGCGGGGGGCCAAGAGACCCAGTACTTC. Protein product: CASSLELAGGQETQYF.

The chain links TRBV27 to TRBJ1-4, with D maybe TRBD1 (6 bases). The CDR3 loop spans 15 amino acids. CDR1 MNHEY and CDR2 SMNVEV come from the germline V gene (reference sequence). V gave up 5 bases and J gave up 8 bases, with 18 bases separating them. This chain's CDR3 is CASSPSGDTSEKLFF. The CDR3 DNA reads as TGTGCCAGCAGTCCCTCGGGGGACACCTCGGAAAAACTGTTTTTT.

V is TRBV5-4 and J is TRBJ2-5; 15 nucleotides line up with TRBD2. V lost 4 bases to trimming and J lost 4 bases; unmatched junction nucleotides: 5. The CDR3 is made up of 16 amino acids. Germline lookup yields CDR1 SGHNT and CDR2 YYREEE (reference sequence). CDR3 residues: CASSPGGLAGGETQYF. Written as DNA, the CDR3 is TGTGCCAGCAGCCCGGGGGGACTAGCGGGAGGAGAGACCCAGTACTTC.

The chain joins TRBV30 to TRBJ2-3, with 16 bases aligning to TRBD2. There are 18 residues in the CDR3. The germline CDR1 and CDR2 sequences are GTSNPN and SVGIG (reference sequence). The V and J ends lost 2 bases and 1 base, in that order; junction bases with no gene match: 6. The CDR3 nucleotides are TGTGCCTGGAGTCTGGGACTAGCGGGAGGGCGGCGCACAGATACGCAGTATTTT. Protein sequence: CAWSLGLAGGRRTDTQYF.

The DNA of the CDR3 is TGTGCCAGCAGCACGCCAGGACAGACAGATACGCAGTATTTT. Its translation is CASSTPGQTDTQYF. The chain links TRBV7-8 to TRBJ2-3; D perhaps matches TRBD1 (6 bases). Germline V gene sequence: CDR1 SGHVS, CDR2 FQNEAQ. The CDR3 covers 14 residues. Trimming took 5 bases from V and 3 from J, leaving 12 bases between them. Filled out from reference TRBV7-8 and TRBJ2-3, the complete variable domain reads GAGVSQSPRYKVAKRGQDVALRCDPISGHVSLFWYQQALGQGPEFLTYFQNEAQLDKSGLPSDRFFAERPEGSVSTLKIQRTQQEDSAVYLCASSTPGQTDTQYFGPGTRLTVL.

This rearrangement joins TRBV18 to TRBJ1-2, with 9 bases aligning to TRBD1. The CDR3 covers 14 residues. The V gene end was trimmed by 6 bases and the J gene end by 2 bases; junction bases not matched to a gene: 4. CDR1 is KGHSH, CDR2 LQKENI, per germline. The DNA of the CDR3 is TGTGCCAGCTCCCCGGGACAGGGCAACTATGGCTACACCTTC. Translated: CASSPGQGNYGYTF.

The chain employs TRBV27 and TRBJ2-7; 9 nucleotides match TRBD2. The germline V gene has CDR1 MNHEY and CDR2 SMNVEV (reference sequence). This CDR3 is built from 13 residues. The ends lost 11 bases at V and 1 base at J; junction bases unmatched: 6. The DNA of the CDR3 is TGTGCCCCCTGCGGGGGGGGTTCCTACGAGCAGTACTTC. Encoded protein: CAPCGGGSYEQYF.

In its sample, this clone was seen a few times. The DNA for the CDR3 is TGTGCCAGCAGTTCACTAGAGGGGGGCGAGCAGTACTTC. Protein product: CASSSLEGGEQYF. The J gene is TRBJ2-7, the V gene TRBV6-1; the D gene could be TRBD1 or TRBD2 (6 bases each). The germline gives CDR1 MNHNS, CDR2 SASEGT. V was trimmed by 5 bases and J by 6 bases, leaving 14 bases between them. The CDR3 length is 13 residues.

The chain recombines TRBV29-1 with TRBJ2-7; D possibly corresponds to TRBD2 (6 bases). Trimming pared 5 bases from V and 1 base from J, leaving 12 bases between. The CDR3 extends over 13 amino acids. The germline gives CDR1 SQVTM, CDR2 ANQGSEA. In nucleotides, the CDR3 is TGCAGCGTTCCCGGGACTGATTCCTACGAGCAGTACTTC. Its translation: CSVPGTDSYEQYF.

The chain employs TRBV5-1 and TRBJ2-1; 11 nucleotides align to TRBD2. The CDR3 has 15 residues. Germline trimming cut 5 bases from V and 3 bases from J; bases unmatched to any gene: 4. CDR1 SGHRS and CDR2 YFSETQ come from the germline V gene. The CDR3: CASRKTSGDYNEQFF. In DNA, the CDR3 is TGCGCCAGCAGAAAGACTAGCGGGGACTACAATGAGCAGTTCTTC.

The chain couples TRBV19 to TRBJ1-1, with 10 bases that match TRBD1. J lost 5 bases, V lost 6 bases, and 3 bases had no gene match. In germline, CDR1 is LNHDA, CDR2 SQIVND (reference sequence). The CDR3 sequence is 13 residues long. The CDR3 reads CASRKDRGTEAFF. CDR3 sequence (DNA): TGTGCCAGTAGAAAGGACAGGGGGACTGAAGCTTTCTTT.

The chain carries TRBV6-6 and TRBJ2-4; no clear D. The CDR3 is made up of 12 amino acids. Trimming cost V 5 bases and J 6 bases, with 8 bases left between them. Germline V gene sequence: CDR1 MNHNY, CDR2 SVGAGI (reference sequence). CDR3 sequence: CASSDIGNIQYF. DNA of the CDR3: TGTGCCAGCAGTGACATAGGAAACATTCAGTACTTC.

Here the CDR3 reads CASSTRQGLEAFF. The CDR3 coding sequence is TGCGCCAGCAGCACTCGACAGGGGCTTGAAGCTTTCTTT. The chain carries TRBV5-1 and TRBJ1-1, with TRBD1 matching 8 bases. CDR1 is SGHRS and CDR2 is YFSETQ in the germline V gene. V was pared by 4 bases and J by 7 bases, with 6 bases of the junction left unmatched. The CDR3 is 13 residues long.

The J gene is TRBJ2-4, the V gene TRBV9; D might be TRBD2 (6 bases). The CDR3 contains 13 residues. Per germline, CDR1 SGDLS and CDR2 YYNGEE. Trimming stripped 1 base from V and 8 bases from J, with 10 bases between. This CDR3 reads CASSVTPGDIQYF. The CDR3 region has the DNA TGTGCCAGCAGCGTAACTCCGGGGGACATTCAGTACTTC.

The J gene is TRBJ2-5, the V gene TRBV19; 10 positions agree with TRBD2. Germline V gene lookup returns CDR1 LNHDA and CDR2 SQIVND (reference sequence). J gave up 7 bases and V 5 bases, and 10 bases lay outside the gene matches. This CDR3 has 15 amino acids. The CDR3 here is CASSVSSGGPGTQYF. The DNA of the CDR3 is TGTGCCAGTAGTGTGTCTAGCGGGGGCCCGGGGACCCAGTACTTC.

In nucleotides, the CDR3 is TGTGCCAGCAGTGACAGGGAGTGGGACCAATGGGGTGAAAAACTGTTTTTT. Its protein is CASSDREWDQWGEKLFF. The chain carries TRBV6-1 and TRBJ1-4; D possibly corresponds to TRBD1 (5 bases). Germline V gives CDR1 MNHNS, CDR2 SASEGT. This CDR3 spans 17 amino acids. V lost 3 bases, J lost 7 bases, and 21 bases lay in between.

The V call is TRBV29-1, the J call TRBJ1-2; TRBD1 might be the D (6 bases). Looked up from germline, CDR1 is SQVTM and CDR2 is ANQGSEA. Trimming took 3 bases from V and 8 from J, leaving 22 bases between them. CDR3 length: 15 amino acids. Here the CDR3 reads CSVDHPGQALVGYTF. The CDR3 region has the DNA TGCAGCGTTGACCACCCGGGACAAGCGTTAGTAGGCTACACCTTC.

The chain combines TRBV5-1 with TRBJ1-2; D is uncertain. Germline V gene sequence: CDR1 SGHRS, CDR2 YFSETQ. This CDR3 region has 17 residues. Trimming took 0 bases from V and 2 from J, leaving 17 bases between them. CDR3 amino acids: CASSLDGVASMNYGYTF. The CDR3 DNA reads TGCGCCAGCAGCTTGGATGGGGTGGCTTCCATGAACTATGGCTACACCTTC.

V gene TRBV7-2 combines with J gene TRBJ1-4; D unresolved. V lost 5 bases to trimming and J lost 13 bases, with 14 bases between them. The CDR3 has 12 residues. Germline V gene lookup returns CDR1 SGHTA and CDR2 FQGNSA. The CDR3 is CASSPNTGGLFF. The CDR3 nucleotides read TGTGCCAGCAGCCCCAACACCGGAGGACTGTTTTTT.

V and J are TRBV7-2 and TRBJ2-4, with D perhaps TRBD2 (5 bases). CDR1 and CDR2 from the germline V gene are SGHTA and FQGNSA. The CDR3 has 17 residues. Between the trimmed V and J ends, which lost 2 bases and 5 bases, there was a span of 19 bases. DNA of the CDR3: TGTGCCAGCAGCTTATCCTGGAGGTCTTCCGGCCAAAACATTCAGTACTTC. Its translation: CASSLSWRSSGQNIQYF.